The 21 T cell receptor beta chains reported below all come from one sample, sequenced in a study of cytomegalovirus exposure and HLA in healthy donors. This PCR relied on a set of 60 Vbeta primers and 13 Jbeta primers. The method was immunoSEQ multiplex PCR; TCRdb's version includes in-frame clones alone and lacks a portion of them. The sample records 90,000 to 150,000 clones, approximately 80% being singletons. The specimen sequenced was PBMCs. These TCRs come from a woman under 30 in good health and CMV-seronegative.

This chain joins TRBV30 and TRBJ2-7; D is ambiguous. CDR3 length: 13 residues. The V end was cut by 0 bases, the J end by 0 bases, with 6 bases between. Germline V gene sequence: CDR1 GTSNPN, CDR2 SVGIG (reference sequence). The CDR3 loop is CAWSVQNSYEQYF. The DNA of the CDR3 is TGTGCCTGGAGTGTACAGAACTCCTACGAGCAGTACTTC.

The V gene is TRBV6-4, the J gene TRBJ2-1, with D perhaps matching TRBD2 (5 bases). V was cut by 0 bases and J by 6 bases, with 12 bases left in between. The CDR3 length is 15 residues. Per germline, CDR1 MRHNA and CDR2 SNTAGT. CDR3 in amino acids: CASSDSAGQVNEQFF. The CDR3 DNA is TGTGCCAGCAGTGACTCGGCGGGTCAGGTCAATGAGCAGTTCTTC.

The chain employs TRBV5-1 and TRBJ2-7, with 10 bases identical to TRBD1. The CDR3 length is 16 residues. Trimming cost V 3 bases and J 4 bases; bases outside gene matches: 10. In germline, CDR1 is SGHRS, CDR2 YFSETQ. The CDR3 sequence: CASSSTFRQGAYEQYF. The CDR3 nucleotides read TGCGCCAGCAGCTCCACGTTCAGACAGGGGGCATACGAGCAGTACTTC. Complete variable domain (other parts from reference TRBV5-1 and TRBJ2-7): KAGVTQTPRYLIKTRGQQVTLSCSPISGHRSVSWYQQTPGQGLQFLFEYFSETQRNKGNFPGRFSGRQFSNSRSEMNVSTLELGDSALYLCASSSTFRQGAYEQYFGPGTRLTVT.

The CDR3 here is CASSMWETGAHNEQFF. Written as DNA, the CDR3 is TGTGCCAGTAGTATGTGGGAGACAGGGGCCCACAATGAGCAGTTCTTC. The chain joins TRBV19 to TRBJ2-1; 8 bases align to TRBD1. The CDR3 totals 16 residues. V lost 3 bases and J lost 5; bases outside the gene matches: 9. The germline CDR1 and CDR2 sequences are LNHDA and SQIVND (reference sequence).

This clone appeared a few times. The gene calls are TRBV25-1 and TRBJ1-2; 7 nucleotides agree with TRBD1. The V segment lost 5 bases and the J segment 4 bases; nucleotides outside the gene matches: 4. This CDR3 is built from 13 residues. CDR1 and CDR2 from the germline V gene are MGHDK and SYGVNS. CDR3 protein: CASSPDRPYGYTF. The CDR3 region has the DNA TGTGCCAGCAGTCCGGACAGGCCCTATGGCTACACCTTC.

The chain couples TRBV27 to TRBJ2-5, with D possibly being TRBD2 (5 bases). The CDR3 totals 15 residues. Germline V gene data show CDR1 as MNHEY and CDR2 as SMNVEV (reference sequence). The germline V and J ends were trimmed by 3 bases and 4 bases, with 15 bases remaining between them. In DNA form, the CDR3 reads TGTGCCAGCAGTTTTAGGTGGGAGAATAGAGAGACCCAGTACTTC. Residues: CASSFRWENRETQYF.

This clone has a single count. The CDR3 DNA reads as TGTGCCAGCCAGGGACAGGCCAATCAGCCCCAGCATTTT. Translated, it gives CASQGQANQPQHF. The chain employs TRBV2 and TRBJ1-5; 8 bases line up with TRBD1. Germline CDR1 reads SNHLY; CDR2 reads FYNNEI. The CDR3 is made up of 13 amino acids. V was clipped by 8 bases and J by 3 bases; unmatched bases: 3.

The CDR3 DNA follows: TGTGCCAGCAGTTCCGGGACAGGGCAGTATTTT. Amino acids: CASSSGTGQYF. This chain joins TRBV6-6 and TRBJ2-3; the match to TRBD1 covers 8 bases. The CDR3 runs 11 residues. J gave up 11 bases and V 4 bases, and 2 bases lay outside the gene matches. Germline CDR1 and CDR2: MNHNY and SVGAGI (reference sequence).

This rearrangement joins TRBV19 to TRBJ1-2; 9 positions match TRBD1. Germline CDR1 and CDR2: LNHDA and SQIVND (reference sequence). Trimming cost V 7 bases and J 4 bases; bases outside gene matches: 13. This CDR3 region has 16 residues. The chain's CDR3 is CASKIYTGTGTYGYTF. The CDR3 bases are TGTGCCAGTAAAATTTACACCGGGACAGGGACCTATGGCTACACCTTC. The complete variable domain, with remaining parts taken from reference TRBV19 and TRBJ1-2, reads DGGITQSPKYLFRKEGQNVTLSCEQNLNHDAMYWYRQDPGQGLRLIYYSQIVNDFQKGDIAEGYSVSREKKESFPLTVTSAQKNPTAFYLCASKIYTGTGTYGYTFGSGTRLTVV.

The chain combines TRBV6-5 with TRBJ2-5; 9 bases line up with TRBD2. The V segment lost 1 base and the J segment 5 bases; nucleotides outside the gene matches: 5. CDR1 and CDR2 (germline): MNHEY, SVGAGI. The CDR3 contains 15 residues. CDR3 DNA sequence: TGTGCCAGCAGTTACTGGCGGGAGGGCCGGGAGACCCAGTACTTC. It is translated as CASSYWREGRETQYF.

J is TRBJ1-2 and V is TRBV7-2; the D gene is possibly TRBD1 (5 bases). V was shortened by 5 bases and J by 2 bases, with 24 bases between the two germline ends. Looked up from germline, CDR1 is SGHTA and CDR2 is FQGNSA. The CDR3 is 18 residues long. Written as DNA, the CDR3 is TGTGCCAGCAGCCCCCAAGGGGTGGGCAGACGAAAGAACTATGGCTACACCTTC. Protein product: CASSPQGVGRRKNYGYTF.

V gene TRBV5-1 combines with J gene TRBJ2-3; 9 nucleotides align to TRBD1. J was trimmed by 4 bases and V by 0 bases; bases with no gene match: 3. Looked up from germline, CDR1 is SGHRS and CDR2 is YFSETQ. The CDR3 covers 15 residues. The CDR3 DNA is TGCGCCAGCAGCTTGGCTAGACAGGGGGCAGATACGCAGTATTTT. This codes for CASSLARQGADTQYF.

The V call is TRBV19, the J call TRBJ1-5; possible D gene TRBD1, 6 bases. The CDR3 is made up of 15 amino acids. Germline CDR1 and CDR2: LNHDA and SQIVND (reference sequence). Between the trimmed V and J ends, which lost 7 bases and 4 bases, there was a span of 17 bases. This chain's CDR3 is CASNGRGVGNQPQHF. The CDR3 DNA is TGTGCCAGTAACGGCAGGGGTGTTGGAAATCAGCCCCAGCATTTT.

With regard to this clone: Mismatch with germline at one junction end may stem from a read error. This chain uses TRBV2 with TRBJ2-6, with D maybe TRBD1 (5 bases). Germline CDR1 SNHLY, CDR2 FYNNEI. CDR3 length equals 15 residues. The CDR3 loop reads CASSDRKSGANGLTF. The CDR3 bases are TGTGCCAGCAGTGATCGGAAGTCTGGGGCCAACGGCCTGACTTTC.

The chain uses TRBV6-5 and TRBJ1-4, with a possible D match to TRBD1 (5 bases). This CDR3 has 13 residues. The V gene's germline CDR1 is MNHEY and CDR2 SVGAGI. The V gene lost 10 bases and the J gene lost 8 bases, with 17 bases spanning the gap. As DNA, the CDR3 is TGTGCCACCTACGACAGTCATAAGGAAAAACTGTTTTTT. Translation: CATYDSHKEKLFF.

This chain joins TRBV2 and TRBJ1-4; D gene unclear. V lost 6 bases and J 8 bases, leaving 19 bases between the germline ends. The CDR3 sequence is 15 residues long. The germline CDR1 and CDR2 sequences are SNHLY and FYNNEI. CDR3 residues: CASSPQWLEVEKLFF. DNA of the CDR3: TGTGCCAGCAGCCCCCAATGGCTTGAGGTCGAAAAACTGTTTTTT.

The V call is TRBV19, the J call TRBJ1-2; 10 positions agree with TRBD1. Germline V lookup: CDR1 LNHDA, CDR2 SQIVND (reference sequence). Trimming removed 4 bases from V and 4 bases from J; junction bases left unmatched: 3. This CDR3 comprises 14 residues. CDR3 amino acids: CASSKGTGVYGYTF. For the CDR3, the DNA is TGTGCCAGTAGTAAGGGGACAGGGGTCTATGGCTACACCTTC. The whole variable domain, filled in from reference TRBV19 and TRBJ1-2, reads DGGITQSPKYLFRKEGQNVTLSCEQNLNHDAMYWYRQDPGQGLRLIYYSQIVNDFQKGDIAEGYSVSREKKESFPLTVTSAQKNPTAFYLCASSKGTGVYGYTFGSGTRLTVV.

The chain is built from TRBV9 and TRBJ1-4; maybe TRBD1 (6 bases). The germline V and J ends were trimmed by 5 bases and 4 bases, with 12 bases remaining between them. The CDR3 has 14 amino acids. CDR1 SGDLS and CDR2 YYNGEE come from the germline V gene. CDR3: CASSPGHVNEKLFF. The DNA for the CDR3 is TGTGCCAGCAGTCCGGGACACGTTAATGAAAAACTGTTTTTT.

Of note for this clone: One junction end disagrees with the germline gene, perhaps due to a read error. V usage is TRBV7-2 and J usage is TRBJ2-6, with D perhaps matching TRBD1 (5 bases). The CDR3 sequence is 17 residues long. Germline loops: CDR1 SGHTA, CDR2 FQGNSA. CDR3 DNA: TGTGCCAGCAGCTCCGGGCCGATCAGCTCTGGGGCCAACGGCCTGACTTTC. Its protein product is CASSSGPISSGANGLTF. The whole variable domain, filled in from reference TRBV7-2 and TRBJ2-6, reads GAGVSQSPSNKVTEKGKDVELRCDPISGHTALYWYRQSLGQGLEFLIYFQGNSAPDKSGLPSDRFSAERTGGSVSTLTIQRTQQEDSAVYLCASSSGPISSGANGLTFGAGSRLTVL.

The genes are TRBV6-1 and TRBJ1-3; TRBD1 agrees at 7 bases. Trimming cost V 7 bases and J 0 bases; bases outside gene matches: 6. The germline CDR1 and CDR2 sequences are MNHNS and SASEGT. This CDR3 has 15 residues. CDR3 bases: TGTGCCAGCAAAGACGGGACAGACTCTGGAAACACCATATATTTT. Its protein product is CASKDGTDSGNTIYF.

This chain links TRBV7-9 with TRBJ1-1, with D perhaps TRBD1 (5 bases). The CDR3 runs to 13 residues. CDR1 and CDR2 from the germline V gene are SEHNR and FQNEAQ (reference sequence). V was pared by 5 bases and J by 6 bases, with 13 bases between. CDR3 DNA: TGTGCCAGCAGCCATCCGGGACTCGCTGAAGCTTTCTTT. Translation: CASSHPGLAEAFF.